A single sample is the source of the 28 T cell receptor beta chains below, sequenced in a study of shared clonotypes between healthy human individuals. TCRdb's copy holds only in-frame clones and misses some; the assay was immunoSEQ multiplex PCR. The sample consists of around 940,000 clones, around three quarters of them appearing once. The sample was memory CD4+ T cells sorted from blood. Noted subset: CD45RA-negative fraction. Source of these receptors: a man younger than 35 in good health.

This chain joins TRBV7-2 and TRBJ2-6, with a tentative D call TRBD1 (5 bases). V was trimmed by 1 base and J by 2 bases, leaving 6 bases between them. This CDR3 region has 15 residues. Germline CDR1 is SGHTA and CDR2 is FQGNSA. The CDR3 DNA sequence: TGTGCCAGCAGCTTAGTAGGGGCTGGGGCCAACGTCCTGACTTTC. Translation: CASSLVGAGANVLTF.

The table lists this clone with a few counts. This chain joins TRBV2 and TRBJ2-7; D is uncertain. There are 15 residues in the CDR3. CDR1 and CDR2 (germline): SNHLY, FYNNEI. V was pared by 4 bases and J by 5 bases, with 18 bases between. In nucleotides, the CDR3 is TGTGCCAGCAGTGGCCCTGGTAGGCGCGGTAACGAGCAGTACTTC. Its translation: CASSGPGRRGNEQYF. Looking up the rest from reference TRBV2 and TRBJ2-7 gives the full variable domain: EPEVTQTPSHQVTQMGQEVILRCVPISNHLYFYWYRQILGQKVEFLVSFYNNEISEKSEIFDDQFSVERPDGSNFTLKIRSTKLEDSAMYFCASSGPGRRGNEQYFGPGTRLTVT.

The chain is built from TRBV19 and TRBJ1-6, with a weak D call TRBD1 (5 bases). Germline CDR1 reads LNHDA; CDR2 reads SQIVND (reference sequence). The V and J ends lost 3 bases and 0 bases respectively, with 12 bases between them. CDR3 length: 17 amino acids. CDR3 sequence reads: CASSIAGTDSYNSPLHF. The CDR3 region has the DNA TGTGCCAGTAGTATCGCCGGGACGGACTCCTATAATTCACCCCTCCACTTT.

This chain uses TRBV18 with TRBJ2-7, with unresolved D. The germline V gene has CDR1 KGHSH and CDR2 LQKENI. V was pared by 3 bases and J by 4 bases, with 16 bases between. This CDR3 comprises 15 residues. CDR3 sequence: CASSPNSHAEYEQYF. The CDR3 nucleotides read TGTGCCAGCTCACCTAATTCACATGCCGAATACGAGCAGTACTTC.

V is TRBV27 and J is TRBJ1-1; no reliable D call. The CDR3 spans 15 residues. Trimming shortened V by 6 bases and J by 1 base, and 15 bases separated the two germline ends. In germline, CDR1 is MNHEY, CDR2 SMNVEV (reference sequence). The CDR3 DNA reads TGTGCCAGCAGAAAAGAGGGCTTGGCGAACACTGAAGCTTTCTTT. Its protein product is CASRKEGLANTEAFF.

In the case of this clone: The germline gene is not matched at one end of the junction; a read error may be the cause. The rearrangement uses TRBV6-1 and TRBJ2-5; 14 nucleotides align to TRBD2. This CDR3 has 17 residues. The germline CDR1 and CDR2 sequences are MNHNS and SASEGT. This CDR3 reads CASSEGTSGSGQETQYF. The CDR3 coding sequence is TGTGCCAGCAGCGAAGGGACTAGCGGGAGTGGTCAAGAGACCCAGTACTTC.

The V gene is TRBV5-1, the J gene TRBJ2-5; D not resolved. The V and J ends lost 0 bases and 5 bases respectively, with 5 bases between them. CDR1 SGHRS and CDR2 YFSETQ come from the germline V gene. The CDR3 has 12 amino acids. The CDR3 bases are TGCGCCAGCAGCTTGGCCGTTGAGACCCAGTACTTC. It codes for CASSLAVETQYF.

The chain recombines TRBV5-6 with TRBJ2-3; TRBD2 aligns across 8 bases. The CDR3 has 15 residues. Looked up from germline, CDR1 is SGHDT and CDR2 is YYEEEE. V was pared by 4 bases and J by 2 bases, with 6 bases of the junction left unmatched. This CDR3 is CASSRGGGDTDTQYF. CDR3 coding DNA: TGTGCCAGCAGCCGGGGGGGCGGTGACACAGATACGCAGTATTTT.

The V and J genes are TRBV14 and TRBJ1-4; D might be TRBD1 (5 bases). Germline CDR1 SGHDN, CDR2 FVKESK. The V and J ends lost 1 base and 7 bases respectively, with 13 bases between them. There are 15 residues in the CDR3. The CDR3 DNA reads TGTGCCAGCAGCCAAGCGGGACTCAAAAGTGAAAAACTGTTTTTT. Amino acids: CASSQAGLKSEKLFF.

A few counts support this clone. The J gene is TRBJ1-4, the V gene TRBV10-1, with D unclear. CDR3 length equals 13 residues. Germline CDR1 WNHNN, CDR2 SYGVQD (reference sequence). Deletions cut 3 bases from V and 5 bases from J, with 7 bases between. The DNA of the CDR3 is TGCGCCAGCAGTGAAAGGCCAAATGAAAAACTGTTTTTT. Its protein is CASSERPNEKLFF.

The CDR3 region is CASSERGPRSYEQYF. The CDR3 nucleotides are TGCGCCAGCAGCGAAAGGGGCCCCCGATCCTACGAGCAGTACTTC. This sequence joins TRBV5-1 and TRBJ2-7, with D maybe TRBD1 (5 bases). Germline CDR1 is SGHRS and CDR2 is YFSETQ. Trimming left V 4 bases short and J 1 base short, with 15 bases between. The CDR3 extends over 15 amino acids.

Only one count was recorded for this clone. This chain connects TRBV5-1 to TRBJ1-6; 10 bases line up with TRBD1. Per germline, CDR1 SGHRS and CDR2 YFSETQ. Trimming took 0 bases from V and 9 from J; bases not matched to a gene: 0. There are 14 residues in the CDR3. The CDR3 nucleotides read TGCGCCAGCAGCTTGGGGGACAGGGGTTCACCCCTCCACTTT. This translates into CASSLGDRGSPLHF.

Worth noting for this clone: This same CDR3 is encoded by further DNA sequences in the sample. This chain links TRBV18 with TRBJ2-3; possibly TRBD1 for D (5 bases). Germline V CDR1 and CDR2: KGHSH, LQKENI. This CDR3 comprises 15 residues. V dropped 1 base and J dropped 0 bases, with 8 bases sitting between them. CDR3 in amino acids: CASSPQQGSTDTQYF. In DNA, the CDR3 is TGTGCCAGCTCACCACAGCAGGGCAGCACAGATACGCAGTATTTT.

This sequence joins TRBV5-4 and TRBJ2-1, with D tentatively TRBD1 (5 bases). V gave up 1 base and J gave up 4 bases, with 15 bases separating them. CDR3 length equals 16 residues. Germline V gives CDR1 SGHNT, CDR2 YYREEE (reference sequence). CDR3 loop: CASSLSGKTYYNEQFF. CDR3 nucleotides: TGTGCCAGCAGCTTGTCAGGGAAGACCTATTACAATGAGCAGTTCTTC.

This clone was picked up one time. This chain uses TRBV5-1 with TRBJ2-3; the match to TRBD2 covers 9 bases. The germline V gene encodes CDR1 SGHRS and CDR2 YFSETQ. V trimming: 0 bases; J trimming: 1 base; junction bases outside the gene matches: 3. CDR3 length: 16 amino acids. Here the CDR3 DNA reads TGCGCCAGCAGCTTGGCTGAGCGGGAGGGCACAGATACGCAGTATTTT. Its translation: CASSLAEREGTDTQYF.

This clone was observed a handful of times. The chain couples TRBV25-1 to TRBJ1-1; no clear D gene. The V and J ends lost 8 bases and 7 bases respectively, with 11 bases between them. CDR1 and CDR2 from the germline V gene are MGHDK and SYGVNS. This CDR3 contains 11 residues. The CDR3 reads CASFMGSEAFF. CDR3 coding DNA: TGTGCCAGCTTTATGGGGAGTGAAGCTTTCTTT. Complete variable domain (other parts from reference TRBV25-1 and TRBJ1-1): EADIYQTPRYLVIGTGKKITLECSQTMGHDKMYWYQQDPGMELHLIHYSYGVNSTEKGDLSSESTVSRIRTEHFPLTLESARPSHTSQYLCASFMGSEAFFGQGTRLTVV.

The chain recombines TRBV29-1 with TRBJ1-2; 9 positions match TRBD1. V dropped 6 bases and J dropped 8; count of bases not matched to a gene: 7. The CDR3 has 12 residues. Germline V CDR1 and CDR2: SQVTM, ANQGSEA. In nucleotides, the CDR3 is TGCAGCGTCCGCCGGGACAGGGACGGCTACACCTTC. Its protein is CSVRRDRDGYTF.

V is TRBV21-1 and J is TRBJ1-1. TRBV21-1 constitutes a pseudogene. This CDR3 region has 13 residues. In nucleotides, the CDR3 is TGTGCCAGCAGCAAAGCGGCGATGGAGGGAGCTTTCTTT. Its protein is CASSKAAMEGAFF.

Of note for this clone: The same CDR3 is also encoded by other DNA sequences in this sample. This chain uses TRBV6-6 with TRBJ2-7, with D maybe TRBD2 (6 bases). The V gene's germline CDR1 is MNHNY and CDR2 SVGAGI (reference sequence). The CDR3 is made up of 11 amino acids. CDR3 amino acids: CATGVSYEQYF. Here the CDR3 DNA reads TGTGCTACGGGGGTGTCCTACGAGCAGTACTTC.

The chain has TRBV4-3 and TRBJ1-6, with D possibly matching TRBD1 (5 bases). Trimming shortened V by 0 bases and J by 9 bases, and 9 bases separated the two germline ends. The CDR3 is 14 amino acids. CDR1 LGHNA and CDR2 YSLEER come from the germline V gene. The CDR3 nucleotides are TGCGCCAGCAGCCAAGATGTCGGGGCTTCACCCCTCCACTTT. It yields the protein CASSQDVGASPLHF.

The J gene is TRBJ1-1, the V gene TRBV30; a possible D gene is TRBD1 (6 bases). Trimming removed 2 bases at V and 4 bases at J, with 11 bases between. The CDR3 runs to 13 residues. The germline V gene has CDR1 GTSNPN and CDR2 SVGIG (reference sequence). CDR3 protein: CAWSTGWSTEAFF. Written as DNA, the CDR3 is TGTGCCTGGAGTACAGGGTGGAGCACTGAAGCTTTCTTT.

This clone was seen only once. CDR3 protein: CASSVEGATEAFF. CDR3 sequence (DNA): TGTGCCAGCAGCGTAGAGGGGGCCACTGAAGCTTTCTTT. The rearrangement joins TRBV9 to TRBJ1-1, with 7 bases fitting TRBD1. The V gene's germline CDR1 is SGDLS and CDR2 YYNGEE. V was pared by 0 bases and J by 4 bases, with 0 bases of the junction left unmatched. This CDR3 is built from 13 residues.

This clone was observed a single time. This chain connects TRBV2 to TRBJ2-5, with D perhaps matching TRBD2 (6 bases). The germline V and J ends were trimmed by 2 bases and 1 base, with 14 bases remaining between them. Germline CDR1 SNHLY, CDR2 FYNNEI. The CDR3 contains 16 residues. Written as DNA, the CDR3 is TGTGCCAGCAGTGAATGGAGCGGGTCGGTCCAAGAGACCCAGTACTTC. Its translation is CASSEWSGSVQETQYF.

This clone has a single count. DNA of the CDR3: TGTGCCAGCAGTTACGGCTCAGGTTATTCTTATGGCTACACCTTC. Its protein is CASSYGSGYSYGYTF. V is TRBV6-6 and J is TRBJ1-2; D unclear. This CDR3 comprises 15 residues. Germline V gene sequence: CDR1 MNHNY, CDR2 SVGAGI (reference sequence). The V end was cut by 2 bases, the J end by 5 bases, with 15 bases between.

The V call is TRBV9, the J call TRBJ1-2; D not certain. CDR1 and CDR2 (germline): SGDLS, YYNGEE. CDR3 length equals 14 residues. V shed 4 bases and J shed 2 bases, with 12 bases lying between them. The CDR3 DNA reads as TGTGCCAGCAGCCCCCGGCTCCCCAACTATGGCTACACCTTC. Translated: CASSPRLPNYGYTF.

The chain joins TRBV18 to TRBJ2-7; D unresolved. CDR1 and CDR2 (germline): KGHSH, LQKENI. Between the trimmed V and J ends, which lost 4 bases and 5 bases, there was a span of 12 bases. The CDR3 consists of 13 residues. The DNA of the CDR3 is TGTGCCAGCTCACAAACGATGATGGACGAGCAGTACTTC. It translates to CASSQTMMDEQYF. Together with reference TRBV18 and TRBJ2-7, the CDR3 gives the full variable domain: NAGVMQNPRHLVRRRGQEARLRCSPMKGHSHVYWYRQLPEEGLKFMVYLQKENIIDESGMPKERFSAEFPKEGPSILRIQQVVRGDSAAYFCASSQTMMDEQYFGPGTRLTVT.

V and J are TRBV4-3 and TRBJ1-2; tentatively, D is TRBD1 (6 bases). CDR3 length: 15 amino acids. The V gene lost 0 bases and the J gene lost 4 bases, with 12 bases spanning the gap. The germline gives CDR1 LGHNA, CDR2 YSLEER. This CDR3 is CASSQEPQGGYGYTF. The CDR3 region has the DNA TGCGCCAGCAGCCAAGAGCCCCAAGGGGGCTATGGCTACACCTTC.

The table lists this clone with a few counts. The rearrangement joins TRBV7-9 to TRBJ1-5, with unresolved D. The CDR3 is 12 residues long. Deletions cut 5 bases from V and 7 bases from J, with 9 bases between. Germline-derived CDR1 and CDR2 are SEHNR and FQNEAQ (reference sequence). The CDR3 reads CASSQSGQPQHF. In DNA, the CDR3 is TGTGCCAGCAGCCAATCTGGGCAGCCCCAGCATTTT.